The T cell receptor beta chain under discussion was sequenced for a study of T-cell reconstitution after alpha-beta-depleted transplantation in children. The CDR3 runs to 13 residues. CDR1 is DFQATT and CDR2 is SNEGSKA in the germline V gene (reference sequence). V was pared by 6 bases and J by 14 bases, with 15 bases of the junction left unmatched. This clonotype was seen only a few times. This sample's TCRbeta library carried unique molecular identifier barcodes. TCRdb re-analysed the PCR reads in MiXCR, keeping a single row per CDR3 protein. The data contain approximately 340,000 distinct CDR3 sequences, 10% of them singletons.

The TCR originated in a human donor who donated a stem cell graft to a child with acute lymphoblastic leukemia. The sequencing used PBMCs from the stem cell graft donor, collected from the stem cell graft. This rearrangement joins TRBV20-1 to TRBJ1-2; TRBD1 matches 10 bases. CDR3 nucleotide sequence: TGCAGTGCAGCCCCCGGGACAGGGGCCCTTAAAACCTTC. Amino acids: CSAAPGTGALKTF.